The 28 T cell receptor beta chains in this list originate from one sample, sequenced in a study of T cell responses to AZD1222 COVID-19 vaccine. TCRdb keeps only in-frame clones here, not all; method: immunoSEQ multiplex PCR. This sample has 150,000 or so clones, with around 89% found just once. The sequencing used peripheral blood, collected on day 0 of AZD1222 vaccination. These receptors all stem from an adult in good health.

This rearrangement joins TRBV6-5 to TRBJ2-7; tentative D call: TRBD1 (5 bases). This CDR3 contains 12 residues. V gave up 6 bases and J gave up 2 bases, with 8 bases separating them. Germline V gives CDR1 MNHEY, CDR2 SVGAGI. CDR3 DNA: TGTGCCAGCAGCGGCAGGGCCTACGAGCAGTACTTC. It is translated as CASSGRAYEQYF.

The chain recombines TRBV27 with TRBJ2-1; D remains ambiguous. Per germline, CDR1 MNHEY and CDR2 SMNVEV (reference sequence). The V gene lost 6 bases and the J gene lost 3 bases, with 3 bases spanning the gap. This CDR3 has 11 residues. CDR3 protein: CASSHYNEQFF. CDR3 bases: TGTGCCAGCAGCCACTACAATGAGCAGTTCTTC.

The rearrangement joins TRBV3-1 (or the pseudogene TRBV3-2) to TRBJ1-1; D possibly corresponds to TRBD1 (5 bases). Between the trimmed V and J ends, which lost 2 bases and 6 bases, there was a span of 10 bases. Germline V gene data show CDR1 as LGHDT and CDR2 as YNNKEL (reference sequence). The CDR3 extends over 13 amino acids. Here the CDR3 reads CASSQNGGAEAFF. The DNA of the CDR3 is TGTGCCAGCAGCCAAAATGGGGGGGCTGAAGCTTTCTTT.

The rearrangement uses TRBV6-2 or TRBV6-3 and TRBJ2-2, with D hard to call. CDR1 and CDR2 (germline): MNHEY, SVGEGT. With 2 bases removed from V and 3 bases from J, the gap between germline ends came to 10 bases. The CDR3 length is 15 residues. CDR3: CASSYGGDYTGELFF. Here the CDR3 DNA reads TGTGCCAGCAGTTACGGCGGAGACTACACCGGGGAGCTGTTTTTT.

The V gene is TRBV6-5, the J gene TRBJ2-2, with a weak D call TRBD1 (5 bases). The V gene's germline CDR1 is MNHEY and CDR2 SVGAGI. Trimming left V 11 bases short and J 6 bases short, with 10 bases between. The CDR3 totals 11 residues. CDR3 in amino acids: CAARAAGELFF. Written as DNA, the CDR3 is TGTGCCGCCAGGGCCGCCGGGGAGCTGTTTTTT.

V gene TRBV7-9 combines with J gene TRBJ2-7, with TRBD1 matching over 7 bases. The CDR3 is made up of 14 amino acids. Looked up from germline, CDR1 is SEHNR and CDR2 is FQNEAQ (reference sequence). Trimming cost V 3 bases and J 4 bases; bases outside gene matches: 6. The CDR3 nucleotides read TGTGCCAGCAGCTTCACACAGGGGAGTTACGAGCAGTACTTC. Amino acid sequence: CASSFTQGSYEQYF. The entire variable domain, with the rest obtained from reference TRBV7-9 and TRBJ2-7, is as follows: DTGVSQNPRHKITKRGQNVTFRCDPISEHNRLYWYRQTLGQGPEFLTYFQNEAQLEKSRLLSDRFSAERPKGSFSTLEIQRTEQGDSAMYLCASSFTQGSYEQYFGPGTRLTVT.

The rearrangement uses TRBV6-6 and TRBJ2-2; TRBD2 is a possible D gene (5 bases). Germline CDR1 MNHNY, CDR2 SVGAGI (reference sequence). There are 14 residues in the CDR3. V lost 0 bases to trimming and J lost 6 bases, with 8 bases between them. This CDR3 is CASSYSRAAGELFF. As DNA, the CDR3 is TGTGCCAGCAGTTACTCGCGAGCGGCCGGGGAGCTGTTTTTT.

The chain recombines TRBV7-9 with TRBJ2-1, with TRBD2 matching 9 bases. CDR3 length: 16 residues. The V and J ends lost 6 bases and 5 bases, in that order; junction bases with no gene match: 11. Germline loops: CDR1 SEHNR, CDR2 FQNEAQ (reference sequence). The CDR3 sequence is CASRPSTSGLNNEQFF. The CDR3 DNA reads TGTGCCAGCAGGCCAAGTACTAGCGGGTTAAACAATGAGCAGTTCTTC. Supplemented by reference TRBV7-9 and TRBJ2-1, the full variable domain reads DTGVSQNPRHKITKRGQNVTFRCDPISEHNRLYWYRQTLGQGPEFLTYFQNEAQLEKSRLLSDRFSAERPKGSFSTLEIQRTEQGDSAMYLCASRPSTSGLNNEQFFGPGTRLTVL.

This clone was seen only once. This rearrangement joins TRBV13 to TRBJ1-6, with TRBD1 as a possible D gene (6 bases). Germline CDR1 is PRHDT and CDR2 is FYEKMQ (reference sequence). The CDR3 spans 15 residues. Trimming shortened V by 4 bases and J by 9 bases, and 16 bases separated the two germline ends. The CDR3 coding sequence is TGTGCCAGCAGCTCCGGGGGGGGACACGTTTCACCCCTCCACTTT. Its translation: CASSSGGGHVSPLHF.

This rearrangement joins TRBV19 to TRBJ1-1, with D maybe TRBD1 (5 bases). The CDR3 has 14 amino acids. Germline loops: CDR1 LNHDA, CDR2 SQIVND (reference sequence). With 2 bases removed from V and 8 bases from J, the gap between germline ends came to 15 bases. CDR3 sequence: CASSITRQGIEAFF. CDR3 nucleotides: TGTGCCAGTAGTATAACTCGGCAGGGTATAGAAGCTTTCTTT.

The chain links TRBV7-2 to TRBJ2-2; 7 positions match TRBD2. V lost 6 bases, J lost 7 bases, and 11 bases stayed unmatched. The CDR3 contains 15 residues. CDR1 is SGHTA, CDR2 FQGNSA, per germline. Written as DNA, the CDR3 is TGTGCCAGCAGTGGCCAGCGGGAAAAGGGCGGGGAGCTGTTTTTT. It specifies CASSGQREKGGELFF.

CDR3 protein: CASSPDRTTYEQYF. In DNA, the CDR3 is TGTGCCAGCTCACCCGACAGAACCACCTACGAGCAGTACTTC. The rearrangement joins TRBV18 to TRBJ2-7, with TRBD1 as a possible D gene (5 bases). The V and J ends lost 3 bases and 2 bases respectively, with 11 bases between them. Germline CDR1 KGHSH, CDR2 LQKENI. The CDR3 covers 14 residues. Together with reference TRBV18 and TRBJ2-7, the CDR3 gives the full variable domain: NAGVMQNPRHLVRRRGQEARLRCSPMKGHSHVYWYRQLPEEGLKFMVYLQKENIIDESGMPKERFSAEFPKEGPSILRIQQVVRGDSAAYFCASSPDRTTYEQYFGPGTRLTVT.

The chain is built from TRBV20-1 and TRBJ1-5; D is perhaps TRBD1 (5 bases). The CDR3 is 13 residues long. V was clipped by 3 bases and J by 7 bases, with 13 bases between them. Per germline, CDR1 DFQATT and CDR2 SNEGSKA (reference sequence). CDR3 bases: TGCAGTGCTAGTAAGAGGGACGGGCAGCCCCAGCATTTT. Its protein product is CSASKRDGQPQHF.

The chain carries TRBV18 and TRBJ2-7; the match to TRBD1 covers 7 bases. This CDR3 comprises 14 residues. The trim removed 1 base at V and 3 bases at J, leaving 3 bases unmatched. Per germline, CDR1 KGHSH and CDR2 LQKENI. The CDR3 sequence is CASSPQAGGYEQYF. The CDR3 nucleotides are TGTGCCAGCTCACCACAGGCAGGGGGCTACGAGCAGTACTTC.

The gene calls are TRBV28 and TRBJ1-2; the match to TRBD1 covers 8 bases. Trimming cost V 3 bases and J 8 bases; bases outside gene matches: 11. Germline V gene lookup returns CDR1 MDHEN and CDR2 SYDVKM. The CDR3 is 15 amino acids. The DNA of the CDR3 is TGTGCCAGCAGTTTCCGGGCCAGGGGGCTGGAGGGCTACACCTTC. Its translation is CASSFRARGLEGYTF.

This clone turned up a few times. The genes are TRBV7-7 and TRBJ2-7, with 13 bases identical to TRBD2. In germline, CDR1 is SSHAT, CDR2 FNYEAQ (reference sequence). With 5 bases clipped from V and 4 bases from J, the junction kept 8 bases outside the gene matches. This CDR3 region has 16 residues. The DNA of the CDR3 is TGTGCCAGCAGCATTCGGACTAGCGGGAGACTGTACGAGCAGTACTTC. This sequence encodes CASSIRTSGRLYEQYF.

The count of this clone is one. V is TRBV4-2 and J is TRBJ2-7, with D possibly being TRBD1 (5 bases). CDR1 is LGHNA and CDR2 is YNFKEQ in the germline V gene. The V and J ends lost 0 bases and 0 bases respectively, with 9 bases between them. The CDR3 covers 15 residues. CDR3 sequence (DNA): TGTGCCAGCAGCCAAGAAAGGGGCGGCTCCTACGAGCAGTACTTC. This sequence encodes CASSQERGGSYEQYF.

This chain connects TRBV27 to TRBJ2-7; D could derive from TRBD1 or TRBD2 (5 bases each). This CDR3 is 12 amino acids long. Germline assignment: CDR1 MNHEY and CDR2 SMNVEV (reference sequence). With 4 bases removed from V and 3 bases from J, the gap between germline ends came to 7 bases. The CDR3 DNA sequence: TGTGCCAGCAGTTCGAGGGGCTACGAGCAGTACTTC. Translation gives CASSSRGYEQYF.

The chain is built from TRBV11-2 and TRBJ2-6; no clear D gene. The CDR3 extends over 14 amino acids. V shed 9 bases and J shed 4 bases, with 13 bases lying between them. The germline V gene has CDR1 SGHAT and CDR2 FQNNGV. CDR3 residues: CASKRAHGANVLTF. As DNA, the CDR3 is TGTGCCAGTAAAAGGGCGCACGGGGCCAACGTCCTGACTTTC.

The chain joins TRBV2 to TRBJ1-2, with D uncertain. CDR3 length: 14 residues. Germline V lookup: CDR1 SNHLY, CDR2 FYNNEI. Trimming took off 3 bases at V and 2 bases at J, with 10 bases between the two ends. The CDR3 loop is CASSEMEGNYGYTF. CDR3 nucleotide sequence: TGTGCCAGCAGTGAGATGGAGGGCAACTATGGCTACACCTTC. Based on the CDR3 plus reference TRBV2 and TRBJ1-2, the full variable domain is EPEVTQTPSHQVTQMGQEVILRCVPISNHLYFYWYRQILGQKVEFLVSFYNNEISEKSEIFDDQFSVERPDGSNFTLKIRSTKLEDSAMYFCASSEMEGNYGYTFGSGTRLTVV.

The J gene is TRBJ2-1, the V gene TRBV7-3, with 9 bases that match TRBD2. Germline CDR1 reads SGHTA; CDR2 reads FQGTGA. The J segment lost 5 bases and the V segment lost 3 bases, leaving 14 bases of the junction unmatched. The CDR3 is 18 residues long. CDR3: CASSFKGYRTSAHNEQFF. The CDR3 nucleotides read TGTGCCAGCAGCTTTAAGGGTTATAGGACTAGCGCCCACAATGAGCAGTTCTTC.

This clone was found a few times. The chain couples TRBV14 to TRBJ2-7, with 11 nucleotides matching TRBD2. Trimming took 1 base from V and 7 from J; bases not matched to a gene: 6. Per germline, CDR1 SGHDN and CDR2 FVKESK. The CDR3 is 15 residues long. DNA of the CDR3: TGTGCCAGCAGCCAAGTAGCGGGAGGGTTAGGGGAGCAGTACTTC. Amino acids: CASSQVAGGLGEQYF.

In this sample, this clone turned up many times. CDR3 bases: TGTGCCAGCAGTCCCAATGAGCGGGACGTTCCTACAACCGGGGAGCTGTTTTTT. As protein: CASSPNERDVPTTGELFF. The J gene is TRBJ2-2, the V gene TRBV6-4; 7 bases fit TRBD2. The V gene's germline CDR1 is MRHNA and CDR2 SNTAGT. The CDR3 sequence is 18 residues long. Trimming at V came to 5 bases and at J to 5 bases, leaving 17 bases not matched to a gene.

The chain carries TRBV7-3 and TRBJ2-3, with 14 bases identical to TRBD2. Germline CDR1 is SGHTA and CDR2 is FQGTGA. V lost 2 bases and J lost 7; bases outside the gene matches: 8. The CDR3 length is 17 residues. CDR3 DNA: TGTGCCAGCAGCTTACACCCGGGACTAGCGGGAGCAAATACGCAGTATTTT. Encoded protein: CASSLHPGLAGANTQYF.

This chain links TRBV5-1 with TRBJ2-6, with D unresolved. Germline lookup yields CDR1 SGHRS and CDR2 YFSETQ. The V and J ends lost 2 bases and 2 bases respectively, with 2 bases between them. The CDR3 totals 13 residues. CDR3 sequence reads: CASSLAGANVLTF. Written as DNA, the CDR3 is TGCGCCAGCAGCTTAGCTGGGGCCAACGTCCTGACTTTC.

V usage is TRBV28 and J usage is TRBJ2-1; weak D call: TRBD2 (5 bases). Germline assignment: CDR1 MDHEN and CDR2 SYDVKM. Trimming left V 6 bases short and J 10 bases short, with 10 bases between. This CDR3 is 11 amino acids long. CDR3 residues: CASSRGYEQFF. DNA for the CDR3: TGTGCCAGCAGCCGAGGGTACGAGCAGTTCTTC. The whole variable domain, filled in from reference TRBV28 and TRBJ2-1, reads DVKVTQSSRYLVKRTGEKVFLECVQDMDHENMFWYRQDPGLGLRLIYFSYDVKMKEKGDIPEGYSVSREKKERFSLILESASTNQTSMYLCASSRGYEQFFGPGTRLTVL.

J is TRBJ2-1 and V is TRBV2, with D uncertain. The CDR3 extends over 12 amino acids. Trimming took 6 bases from V and 10 from J, leaving 13 bases between them. The germline gives CDR1 SNHLY, CDR2 FYNNEI. The CDR3: CASRLSLGEQFF. DNA for the CDR3: TGTGCCAGCAGGCTTAGTTTGGGCGAGCAGTTCTTC.

The V call is TRBV28, the J call TRBJ1-1, with no clear D. The ends were cut back, 6 bases at V and 3 bases at J, with 17 bases in the middle. This CDR3 comprises 15 residues. CDR1 and CDR2 (germline): MDHEN, SYDVKM. CDR3 nucleotides: TGTGCCAGCAGAGATCGAACCCCCGTGCACACTGAAGCTTTCTTT. Translation: CASRDRTPVHTEAFF. The complete variable domain, with remaining parts taken from reference TRBV28 and TRBJ1-1, reads DVKVTQSSRYLVKRTGEKVFLECVQDMDHENMFWYRQDPGLGLRLIYFSYDVKMKEKGDIPEGYSVSREKKERFSLILESASTNQTSMYLCASRDRTPVHTEAFFGQGTRLTVV.